This T cell receptor beta chain emerged from a study of OX40 agonist ivuxolimab in advanced cancers. Study-wide context: Patients assigned to dose escalation were diagnosed with hepatocellular carcinoma, melanoma, renal cell or head and neck cancer. Patients achieving partial responses numbered three: one hepatocellular carcinoma case and two cutaneous melanoma cases. Overall study findings and caveats: At 0.1 to 3.0 mg/kg, CD4+ and CD8+ blood T cells expanded clonally by week 6.

Germline CDR1 is LNHDA and CDR2 is SQIVND (reference sequence). V lost 6 bases and J 3 bases, leaving 14 bases between the germline ends. The CDR3 sequence is 14 residues long. Autoimmune disease history or systemic immunosuppression excluded patients. TCRdb's copy holds only in-frame clones and misses some; the assay was immunoSEQ multiplex PCR. The repertoire holds just over 20,000 clones, about 87% seen once, with roughly 16% in the top ten. As regards this clone: Antigen unknown.

The chain combines TRBV19 with TRBJ1-1; D call uncertain. Sequenced material: CD4+ or CD8+ T cells sorted from blood, taken in a trial of the OX40 agonist ivuxolimab. This receptor was obtained from an adult with an advanced solid tumor such as melanoma, head and neck, liver or kidney cancer. For the CDR3, the DNA is TGTGCCAGTAGAGAACGGGCCTACGACACTGAAGCTTTCTTT. Residues: CASRERAYDTEAFF.